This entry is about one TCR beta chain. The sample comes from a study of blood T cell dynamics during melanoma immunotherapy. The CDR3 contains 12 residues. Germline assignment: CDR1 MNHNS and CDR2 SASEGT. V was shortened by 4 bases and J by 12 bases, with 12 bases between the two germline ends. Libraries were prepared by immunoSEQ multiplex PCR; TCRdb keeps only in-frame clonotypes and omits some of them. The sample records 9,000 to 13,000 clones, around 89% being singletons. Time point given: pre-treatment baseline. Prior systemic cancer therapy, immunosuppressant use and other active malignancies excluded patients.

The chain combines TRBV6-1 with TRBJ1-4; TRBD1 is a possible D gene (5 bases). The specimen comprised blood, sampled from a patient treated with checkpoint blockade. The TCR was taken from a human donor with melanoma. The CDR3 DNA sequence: TGTGCCAGCAGTGGGGACCTACTGGAACTGTTTTTT. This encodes CASSGDLLELFF.